The 6 T cell receptor beta chains given below trace back to one sample, sequenced in a study of T cells after yellow fever vaccination. TCRdb re-called the 5' RACE reads with MiXCR, one entry per CDR3 protein. The sample consists of a few hundred thousand distinct CDR3 sequences, about a sixth of them appearing once. Sample: PBMCs, taken around 5 days after the first yellow fever vaccination. Every receptor here comes from a man between 18 and 35 years old who received the YFV17D yellow fever vaccine.

The rearrangement links TRBV25-1 to TRBJ2-6; TRBD2 agrees at 9 bases. Looked up from germline, CDR1 is MGHDK and CDR2 is SYGVNS. The CDR3 runs to 14 residues. V shed 6 bases, J shed 9 bases, and the junction held 6 bases outside the gene matches. The CDR3 region is CASSLAGAYNVLTF. Here the CDR3 DNA reads TGTGCCAGCAGCTTAGCGGGGGCTTACAACGTCCTGACTTTC.

This clonotype occurred a few times. The chain joins TRBV7-2 to TRBJ1-5; D uncertain. V lost 1 base and J lost 4, with 11 bases in between. The CDR3 loop spans 15 amino acids. Germline V gives CDR1 SGHTA, CDR2 FQGNSA. The CDR3 sequence: CASSLGMMGNQPQHF. In DNA form, the CDR3 reads TGTGCCAGCAGCTTAGGGATGATGGGGAATCAGCCCCAGCATTTT.

The chain combines TRBV25-1 with TRBJ1-1; D is perhaps TRBD1 (5 bases). The length of the CDR3 is 14 residues. V shed 1 base and J shed 5 bases, with 11 bases lying between them. CDR1 is MGHDK, CDR2 SYGVNS, per germline. The CDR3 DNA reads as TGTGCCAGCAGTGAATGGGGGGTTGGGACTGAAGCTTTCTTT. Its translation: CASSEWGVGTEAFF.

This clonotype was detected only a few times. The rearrangement uses TRBV7-9 and TRBJ2-7; the D gene could be TRBD1 or TRBD2 (6 bases each). The length of the CDR3 is 12 residues. Per the germline V gene, CDR1 is SEHNR and CDR2 is FQNEAQ (reference sequence). Trimming took 5 bases from V and 6 from J, leaving 11 bases between them. CDR3 sequence (DNA): TGTGCCAGCAGCACACAGGGAGGCGAGCAGTACGTC. It encodes CASSTQGGEQYV.

This clonotype occurred a few times. The chain employs TRBV5-4 and TRBJ1-4, with D possibly being TRBD1 (5 bases). Trimming removed 3 bases from V and 7 bases from J, with 13 bases in between. Germline CDR1 SGHNT, CDR2 YYREEE (reference sequence). The CDR3 totals 14 residues. The CDR3 here is CASSWGGLGEKLFF. CDR3 coding DNA: TGTGCCAGCAGCTGGGGGGGTTTGGGTGAAAAACTGTTTTTT.

The CDR3 coding sequence is TGTGCCAGCAGCCCCGGGACCTCTGGTTATTCACCCCTCCACTTT. Translation: CASSPGTSGYSPLHF. V is TRBV9 and J is TRBJ1-6; D possibly corresponds to TRBD1 (5 bases). Trimming cost V 4 bases and J 8 bases, with 16 bases left between them. The germline V gene encodes CDR1 SGDLS and CDR2 YYNGEE. The CDR3 length is 15 residues.